A single sample gave rise to the 17 T cell receptor beta chains below, sequenced in a study of post-analysis software for immune sequencing data. Unique molecular identifiers had been added to the TCR beta cDNA libraries. Via MiXCR, TCRdb re-called the PCR reads, giving one row per CDR3 protein. The top ten clones hold approximately 4.2% of a sample with some 890,000 distinct CDR3 sequences, roughly 50% of them seen once. No cognate antigen is known for these TCRs. General study points: Patients had higher frequencies than controls of a few TRBV segments, including TRBV5-6, TRBV5-1 and TRBV20-1.

The specimen sequenced was blood. Receptor source: a girl under 18 with multiple sclerosis.

The CDR3 DNA reads TGTGCCAGCAGCGTAGCAGCGGGGGCCTACAATGAGCAGTTCTTC. It codes for CASSVAAGAYNEQFF. The V and J genes are TRBV9 and TRBJ2-1; 8 bases are shared with TRBD2. The CDR3 extends over 15 amino acids. The V segment lost 0 bases and the J segment 2 bases; nucleotides outside the gene matches: 1. Per germline, CDR1 SGDLS and CDR2 YYNGEE.

This clonotype came up many times. This chain connects TRBV20-1 to TRBJ1-2, with 8 nucleotides matching TRBD1. Germline CDR1 is DFQATT and CDR2 is SNEGSKA (reference sequence). Trimming removed 7 bases from V and 3 bases from J; junction bases left unmatched: 4. The CDR3 runs to 12 residues. CDR3 nucleotide sequence: TGCAGTGGTCAGACAGGGGACTATGGCTACACCTTC. Translating it yields CSGQTGDYGYTF.

This clonotype has more than one count but fewer than ten. The CDR3 sequence is CSVERQWNTEAFF. The CDR3 bases are TGCAGCGTTGAAAGACAGTGGAACACTGAAGCTTTCTTT. The V and J genes are TRBV29-1 and TRBJ1-1; possibly TRBD1 for D (5 bases). V shed 2 bases and J shed 1 base, with 8 bases lying between them. Germline V gene lookup returns CDR1 SQVTM and CDR2 ANQGSEA. The CDR3 is 13 amino acids.

This clonotype was observed a handful of times. The genes are TRBV29-1 and TRBJ1-3; D remains ambiguous. Trimming removed 8 bases from V and 0 bases from J, with 14 bases in between. Germline CDR1 and CDR2: SQVTM and ANQGSEA. The CDR3 runs to 14 residues. The CDR3 DNA follows: TGCAGCTTCGGTAACCCGAGCTCTGGAAACACCATATATTTT. Translating it yields CSFGNPSSGNTIYF.

This chain joins TRBV12-3 or TRBV12-4 and TRBJ2-1; 7 positions match TRBD2. The CDR3 spans 17 residues. V was pared by 1 base and J by 6 bases, with 12 bases of the junction left unmatched. In DNA form, the CDR3 reads TGTGCCAGCAGTTTAGTCCGGGTTAGCGGGCTCTCCAATGAGCAGTTCTTC. It is translated as CASSLVRVSGLSNEQFF.

This chain connects TRBV10-3 to TRBJ2-1; the D is unclear. CDR3 size: 11 residues. V lost 7 bases to trimming and J lost 8 bases, with 9 bases between them. Germline V gene sequence: CDR1 ENHRY, CDR2 SYGVKD. CDR3: CAIKLGDEQFF. DNA for the CDR3: TGTGCCATCAAACTCGGTGATGAGCAGTTCTTC.

V usage is TRBV12-3 or TRBV12-4 and J usage is TRBJ1-2; possibly TRBD1 for D (6 bases). Trimming removed 5 bases at V and 2 bases at J, with 9 bases between. CDR3 length: 13 residues. The CDR3 DNA follows: TGTGCCAGCAGTAACAGGGACAACTATGGCTACACCTTC. The encoded protein is CASSNRDNYGYTF.

This clonotype was recorded a few times. The genes are TRBV20-1 and TRBJ2-4; 7 bases match TRBD1. Matching the DNA end better, TRBJ2-7 makes the J call doubtful. Germline V CDR1 and CDR2: DFQATT, SNEGSKA (reference sequence). The CDR3 is 18 residues long. The CDR3 region has the DNA TGCAGTGCTATCCCCCGGACAGGTGGAAGCTTCAAATCCTACGAGCAGTACTTC. Translating gives CSAIPRTGGSFKSYEQYF.

The chain recombines TRBV5-1 with TRBJ2-5, with 11 bases fitting TRBD2. Per the germline V gene, CDR1 is SGHRS and CDR2 is YFSETQ. Trimming cost V 0 bases and J 4 bases; bases outside gene matches: 8. This CDR3 contains 17 residues. CDR3 amino acids: CASSLGGGLAAGETQYF. DNA for the CDR3: TGCGCCAGCAGCTTGGGAGGGGGACTAGCGGCGGGAGAGACCCAGTACTTC.

This clonotype was picked up a small number of times. The V and J genes are TRBV29-1 and TRBJ1-2; D remains unclear. This CDR3 region has 11 residues. Germline V lookup: CDR1 SQVTM, CDR2 ANQGSEA. The V end lost 5 bases, the J end lost 2 bases, and 6 bases lay between the germline ends. CDR3 sequence (DNA): TGCAGCGTTCAGGAAAACTATGGCTACACCTTC. It is translated as CSVQENYGYTF.

The rearrangement joins TRBV4-2 to TRBJ2-1; 11 bases agree with TRBD2. The V and J ends lost 0 bases and 7 bases, in that order; junction bases with no gene match: 2. The CDR3 sequence is 15 residues long. Looked up from germline, CDR1 is LGHNA and CDR2 is YNFKEQ. The DNA for the CDR3 is TGTGCCAGCAGCCAAGAGGGGACTAGCGGAAATGAGCAGTTCTTC. Its protein is CASSQEGTSGNEQFF.

The rearrangement joins TRBV29-1 to TRBJ2-7, with TRBD1 matching 8 bases. There are 13 residues in the CDR3. CDR1 is SQVTM and CDR2 is ANQGSEA in the germline V gene. The trim removed 4 bases at V and 4 bases at J, leaving 6 bases unmatched. This chain's CDR3 is CSVGTGIGYEQYF. As DNA, the CDR3 is TGCAGCGTTGGGACAGGGATAGGATACGAGCAGTACTTC.

The V and J genes are TRBV10-3 and TRBJ2-7; tentative D call: TRBD1 (6 bases). V was clipped by 4 bases and J by 6 bases, with 13 bases between them. The CDR3 consists of 13 residues. Germline values: CDR1 ENHRY, CDR2 SYGVKD. CDR3 nucleotides: TGTGCCATCAGTGCCACAGGGTGGGGCGAGCAGTACTTC. Amino acids: CAISATGWGEQYF.

V and J are TRBV10-3 and TRBJ1-2; a weak D match, TRBD1 (6 bases). V lost 8 bases and J lost 5, with 15 bases in between. The CDR3 consists of 13 residues. Germline values: CDR1 ENHRY, CDR2 SYGVKD. The chain's CDR3 is CAIVTGITYGYTF. The DNA for the CDR3 is TGTGCCATCGTAACAGGGATAACGTATGGCTACACCTTC.

This chain connects TRBV29-1 to TRBJ1-2, with TRBD1 as a possible D gene (5 bases). Germline loops: CDR1 SQVTM, CDR2 ANQGSEA. CDR3 length: 12 amino acids. V lost 1 base, J lost 8 bases, and 11 bases lay in between. CDR3 region: CSVEVSGRGYTF. The CDR3 region has the DNA TGCAGCGTTGAAGTGTCAGGGCGCGGCTACACCTTC.

The chain uses TRBV29-1 and TRBJ2-6; D is ambiguous. V was cut by 7 bases and J by 0 bases, with 7 bases left in between. Germline V gene data show CDR1 as SQVTM and CDR2 as ANQGSEA. The CDR3 runs to 13 residues. The CDR3 loop is CSALGSGANVLTF. The CDR3 DNA sequence: TGCAGCGCCCTGGGCTCTGGGGCCAACGTCCTGACTTTC.

This clonotype was observed a handful of times. The gene calls are TRBV25-1 and TRBJ2-4; D gene unclear. This CDR3 comprises 14 residues. Trimming left V 2 bases short and J 2 bases short, with 7 bases between. The germline CDR1 and CDR2 sequences are MGHDK and SYGVNS. CDR3 amino acids: CASSETETKNIQYF. CDR3 nucleotides: TGTGCCAGCAGTGAAACAGAGACCAAAAACATTCAGTACTTC.